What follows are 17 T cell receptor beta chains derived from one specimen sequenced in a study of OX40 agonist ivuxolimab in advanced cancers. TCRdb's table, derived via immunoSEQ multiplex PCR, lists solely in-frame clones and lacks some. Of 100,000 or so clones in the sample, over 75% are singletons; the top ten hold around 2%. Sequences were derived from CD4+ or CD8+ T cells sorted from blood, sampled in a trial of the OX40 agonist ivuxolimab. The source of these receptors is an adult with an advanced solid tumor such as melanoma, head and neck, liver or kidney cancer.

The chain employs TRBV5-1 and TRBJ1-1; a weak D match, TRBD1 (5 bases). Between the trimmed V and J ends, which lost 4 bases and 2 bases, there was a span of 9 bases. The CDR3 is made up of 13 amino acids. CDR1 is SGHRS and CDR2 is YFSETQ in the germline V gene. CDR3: CASSRQINTEAFF. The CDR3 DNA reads TGCGCCAGCAGCCGACAGATAAACACTGAAGCTTTCTTT. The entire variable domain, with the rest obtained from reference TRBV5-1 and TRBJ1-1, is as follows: KAGVTQTPRYLIKTRGQQVTLSCSPISGHRSVSWYQQTPGQGLQFLFEYFSETQRNKGNFPGRFSGRQFSNSRSEMNVSTLELGDSALYLCASSRQINTEAFFGQGTRLTVV.

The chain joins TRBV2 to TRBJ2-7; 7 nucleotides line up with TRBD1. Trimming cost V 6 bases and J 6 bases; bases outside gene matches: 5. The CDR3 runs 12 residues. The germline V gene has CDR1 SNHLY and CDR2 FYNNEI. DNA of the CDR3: TGTGCCAGCAGCGGACAGGCCCCCGAGCAGTACTTC. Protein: CASSGQAPEQYF.

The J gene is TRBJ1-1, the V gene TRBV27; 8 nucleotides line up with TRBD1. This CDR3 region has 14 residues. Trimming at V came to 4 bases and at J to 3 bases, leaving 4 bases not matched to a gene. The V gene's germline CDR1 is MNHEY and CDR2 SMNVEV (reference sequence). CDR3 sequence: CASSSRQGHTEAFF. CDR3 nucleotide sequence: TGTGCCAGCAGTTCCAGACAGGGGCACACTGAAGCTTTCTTT.

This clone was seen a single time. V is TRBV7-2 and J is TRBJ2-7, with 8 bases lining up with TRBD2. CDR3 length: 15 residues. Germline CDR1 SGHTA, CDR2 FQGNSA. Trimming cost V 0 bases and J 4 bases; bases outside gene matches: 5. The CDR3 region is CASSLASGGTYEQYF. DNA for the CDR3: TGTGCCAGCAGCTTAGCGTCGGGGGGGACTTACGAGCAGTACTTC.

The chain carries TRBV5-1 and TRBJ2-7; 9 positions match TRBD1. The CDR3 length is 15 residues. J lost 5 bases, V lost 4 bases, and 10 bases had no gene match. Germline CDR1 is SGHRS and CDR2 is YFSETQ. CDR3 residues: CASSRDRVPLNEQYF. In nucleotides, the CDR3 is TGCGCCAGCAGCAGGGACAGGGTACCCTTGAACGAGCAGTACTTC.

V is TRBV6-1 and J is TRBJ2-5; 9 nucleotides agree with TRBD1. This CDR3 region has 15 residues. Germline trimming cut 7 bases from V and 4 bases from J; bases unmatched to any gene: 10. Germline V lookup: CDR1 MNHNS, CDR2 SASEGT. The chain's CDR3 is CASNPGTGLGETQYF. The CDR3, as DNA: TGTGCCAGCAACCCCGGGACAGGGCTGGGAGAGACCCAGTACTTC.

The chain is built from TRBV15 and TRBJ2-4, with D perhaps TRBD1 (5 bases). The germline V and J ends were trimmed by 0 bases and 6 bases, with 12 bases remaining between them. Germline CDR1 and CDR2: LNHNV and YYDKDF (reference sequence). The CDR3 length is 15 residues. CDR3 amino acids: CATSRDQGFGNIQYF. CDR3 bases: TGTGCCACCAGCAGAGATCAGGGTTTCGGAAACATTCAGTACTTC. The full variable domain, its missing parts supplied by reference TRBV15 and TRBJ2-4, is DAMVIQNPRYQVTQFGKPVTLSCSQTLNHNVMYWYQQKSSQAPKLLFHYYDKDFNNEADTPDNFQSRRPNTSFCFLDIRSPGLGDTAMYLCATSRDQGFGNIQYFGAGTRLSVL.

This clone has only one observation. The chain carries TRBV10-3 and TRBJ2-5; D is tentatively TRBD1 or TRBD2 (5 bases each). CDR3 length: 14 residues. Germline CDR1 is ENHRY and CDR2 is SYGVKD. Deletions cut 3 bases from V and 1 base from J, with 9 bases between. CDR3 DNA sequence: TGTGCCATCAGTGAAAGGGGACCCCAAGAGACCCAGTACTTC. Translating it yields CAISERGPQETQYF.

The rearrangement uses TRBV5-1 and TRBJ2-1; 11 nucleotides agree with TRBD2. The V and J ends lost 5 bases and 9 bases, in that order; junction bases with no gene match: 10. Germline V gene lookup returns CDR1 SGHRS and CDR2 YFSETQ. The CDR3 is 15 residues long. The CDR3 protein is CASSLRTSGSSEQFF. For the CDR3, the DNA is TGCGCCAGCAGTCTGAGAACTAGCGGGAGTAGTGAGCAGTTCTTC. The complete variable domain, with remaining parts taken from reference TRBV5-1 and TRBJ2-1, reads KAGVTQTPRYLIKTRGQQVTLSCSPISGHRSVSWYQQTPGQGLQFLFEYFSETQRNKGNFPGRFSGRQFSNSRSEMNVSTLELGDSALYLCASSLRTSGSSEQFFGPGTRLTVL.

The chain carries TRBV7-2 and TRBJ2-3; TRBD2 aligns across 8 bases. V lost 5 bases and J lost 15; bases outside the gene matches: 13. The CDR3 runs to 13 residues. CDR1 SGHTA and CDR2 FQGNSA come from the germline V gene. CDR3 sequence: CASSLRLSGIQYF. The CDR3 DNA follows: TGTGCCAGCAGCCTGCGGCTTAGCGGGATTCAATATTTT. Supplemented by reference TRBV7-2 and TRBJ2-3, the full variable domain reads GAGVSQSPSNKVTEKGKDVELRCDPISGHTALYWYRQSLGQGLEFLIYFQGNSAPDKSGLPSDRFSAERTGGSVSTLTIQRTQQEDSAVYLCASSLRLSGIQYFGPGTRLTVL.

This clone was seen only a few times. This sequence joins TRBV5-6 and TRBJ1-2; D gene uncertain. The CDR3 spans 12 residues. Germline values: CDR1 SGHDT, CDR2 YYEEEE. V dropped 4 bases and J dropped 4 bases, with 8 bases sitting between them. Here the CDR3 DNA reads TGTGCCAGCAGCAGACCTTCCTATGGCTACACCTTC. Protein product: CASSRPSYGYTF.

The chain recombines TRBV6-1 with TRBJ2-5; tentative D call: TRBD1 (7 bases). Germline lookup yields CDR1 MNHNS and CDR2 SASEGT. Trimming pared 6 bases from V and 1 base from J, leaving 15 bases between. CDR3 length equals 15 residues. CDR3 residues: CASRLRDSRQETQYF. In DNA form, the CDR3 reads TGTGCCAGCAGGTTGCGGGACAGTCGCCAAGAGACCCAGTACTTC.

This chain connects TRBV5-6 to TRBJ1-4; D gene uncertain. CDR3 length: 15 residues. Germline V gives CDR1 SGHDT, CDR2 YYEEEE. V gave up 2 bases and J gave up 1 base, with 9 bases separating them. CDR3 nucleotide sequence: TGTGCCAGCAGCTTTAAAGGCCGAACTAATGAAAAACTGTTTTTT. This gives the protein CASSFKGRTNEKLFF.

The CDR3 reads CASSVDSPSYNEQFF. Written as DNA, the CDR3 is TGTGCCAGCAGCGTAGACAGCCCCTCCTACAATGAGCAGTTCTTC. The chain joins TRBV9 to TRBJ2-1; D is ambiguous. The germline gives CDR1 SGDLS, CDR2 YYNGEE. The CDR3 contains 15 residues. V gave up 0 bases and J gave up 0 bases, with 7 bases separating them.

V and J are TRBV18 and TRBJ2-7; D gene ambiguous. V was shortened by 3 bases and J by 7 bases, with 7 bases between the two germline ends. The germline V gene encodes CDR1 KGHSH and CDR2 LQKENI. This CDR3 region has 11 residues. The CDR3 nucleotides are TGTGCCAGCTCACCCGACAAGGAGCAGTACTTC. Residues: CASSPDKEQYF.

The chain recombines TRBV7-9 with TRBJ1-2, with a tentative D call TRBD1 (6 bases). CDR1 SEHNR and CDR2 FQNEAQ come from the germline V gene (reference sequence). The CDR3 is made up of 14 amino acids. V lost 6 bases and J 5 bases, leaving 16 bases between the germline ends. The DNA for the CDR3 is TGTGCCAGCAGAGGGACAAGTTCATGGTATGGCTACACCTTC. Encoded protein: CASRGTSSWYGYTF.

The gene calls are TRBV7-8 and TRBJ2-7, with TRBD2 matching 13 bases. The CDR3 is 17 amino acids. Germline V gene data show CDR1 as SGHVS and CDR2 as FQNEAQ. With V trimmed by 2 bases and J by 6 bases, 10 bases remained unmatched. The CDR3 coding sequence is TGTGCCAGCAGCTTACAAACAGGACTAGCGGGAGAGGGCGAGCAGTACTTC. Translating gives CASSLQTGLAGEGEQYF.